This T cell receptor (beta chain) came from a study of immune evolution from preneoplasia to lung adenocarcinoma. Method: immunoSEQ multiplex PCR; TCRdb's copy keeps in-frame clones and lacks some. Of around 7,900 clones in the sample, approximately 78% were seen once. V shed 0 bases and J 4 bases; nucleotides not matched to a gene: 5. The V gene's germline CDR1 is SGHRS and CDR2 YFSETQ. The CDR3 runs to 16 residues. Patients had resection in Japan or China between about 2014 and 2018. Two lung cancer pathologists independently confirmed each histologic diagnosis. Points from the study as a whole: Clonality was highest in normal lung, lower in later-stage lesions apparently. From normal lung to invasive adenocarcinoma, top clone frequencies appeared to decrease.

A word on this clone: Its target is not known.

The specimen sequenced was FFPE adjacent normal lung tissue. This clonotype was obtained from a person aged 65 to 85 with lung adenocarcinoma. The chain combines TRBV5-1 with TRBJ2-1, with 9 bases fitting TRBD2. Written as DNA, the CDR3 is TGCGCCAGCAGCTTGGCACTAGCGGGCGGGTACAATGAGCAGTTCTTC. This sequence encodes CASSLALAGGYNEQFF.